The present TCR beta chain was sequenced within a study of CD8+CD57+ T cells in acquired aplastic anemia. V lost 0 bases to trimming and J lost 0 bases, with 9 bases between them. The CDR3 runs to 16 residues. Germline assignment: CDR1 SQVTM and CDR2 ANQGSEA. The sequenced patients had an expansion of CD8+CD57+ cells seen by flow cytometry. All participating patients were living with severe acquired aplastic anemia. Investigators profiled TCR beta VDJ and CDR3 from genomic DNA template. From the reads, TCRdb called clonotypes with MiXCR, one entry per CDR3 protein. The sample has fewer than 250,000 distinct CDR3 sequences, under 55% seen once.

The TCR was taken from a human donor with aplastic anemia. J is TRBJ2-6 and V is TRBV29-1; the D is unclear. Sequencing input: sorted CD4+, CD8+, or CD8+CD57+ T cells (not recorded which) from PBMCs. CDR3 region: CSVEDWTSSGANVLTF. The DNA of the CDR3 is TGCAGCGTTGAAGATTGGACGAGCTCTGGGGCCAACGTCCTGACTTTC.